This TCR beta chain was captured by sequencing in a study of blood T cell repertoires in COVID-19. This CDR3 has 14 amino acids. CDR1 and CDR2 from the germline V gene are SGHTA and FQGTGA. V lost 4 bases and J 3 bases, leaving 10 bases between the germline ends. Assay: immunoSEQ multiplex PCR; the TCRdb copy retains only in-frame clones and omits some. The profile covers a few hundred thousand clones, with approximately 88% appearing a single time and less than 6.5% taken by the ten largest. The chain joins TRBV7-3 to TRBJ1-5, with D tentatively TRBD1 (5 bases). Sequenced material: PBMCs or T cells enriched from blood (not recorded which). This receptor was identified in a man under 40 who had recovered from COVID-19. The CDR3 protein is CASSSGQPNQPQHF. CDR3 DNA: TGTGCCAGCAGCTCAGGACAACCCAATCAGCCCCAGCATTTT.